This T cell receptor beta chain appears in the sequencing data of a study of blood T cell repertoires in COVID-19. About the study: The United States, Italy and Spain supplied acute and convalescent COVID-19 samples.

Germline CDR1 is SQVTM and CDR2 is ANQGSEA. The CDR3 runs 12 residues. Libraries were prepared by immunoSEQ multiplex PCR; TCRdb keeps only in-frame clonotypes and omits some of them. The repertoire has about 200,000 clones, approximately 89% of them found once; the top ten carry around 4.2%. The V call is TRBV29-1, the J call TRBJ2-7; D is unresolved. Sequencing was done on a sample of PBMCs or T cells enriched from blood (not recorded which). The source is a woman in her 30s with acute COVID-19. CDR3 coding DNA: TGCAGTGGGCAGACCAGCTCCTACGAGCAGTACTTC. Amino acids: CSGQTSSYEQYF.